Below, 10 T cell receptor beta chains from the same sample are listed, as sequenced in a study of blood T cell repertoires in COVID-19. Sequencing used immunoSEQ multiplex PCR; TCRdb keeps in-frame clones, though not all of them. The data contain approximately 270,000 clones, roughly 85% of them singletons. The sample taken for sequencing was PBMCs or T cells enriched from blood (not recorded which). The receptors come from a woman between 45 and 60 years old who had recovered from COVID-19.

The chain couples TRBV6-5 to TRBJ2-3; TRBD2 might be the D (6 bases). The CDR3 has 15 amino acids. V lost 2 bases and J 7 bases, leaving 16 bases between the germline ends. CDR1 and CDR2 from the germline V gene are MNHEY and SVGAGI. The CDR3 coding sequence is TGTGCCAGCAGTTACGGGGGTGTCCGGGGGAATACGCAGTATTTT. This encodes CASSYGGVRGNTQYF.

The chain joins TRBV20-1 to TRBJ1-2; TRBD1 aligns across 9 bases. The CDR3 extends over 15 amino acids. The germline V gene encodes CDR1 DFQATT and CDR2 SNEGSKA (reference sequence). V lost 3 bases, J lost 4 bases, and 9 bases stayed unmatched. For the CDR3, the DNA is TGCAGTGCTAGTGGGGGACAGGGTCGGATCTATGGCTACACCTTC. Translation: CSASGGQGRIYGYTF.

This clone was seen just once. CDR3: CASSLRTGGSKNIQYF. The CDR3 DNA sequence: TGCGCCAGCAGCTTGAGGACGGGAGGGTCCAAAAACATTCAGTACTTC. This chain joins TRBV5-1 and TRBJ2-4; 8 positions agree with TRBD2. Germline assignment: CDR1 SGHRS and CDR2 YFSETQ. This CDR3 has 16 residues. With 1 base clipped from V and 2 bases from J, the junction kept 5 bases outside the gene matches. Full variable domain (missing parts from reference TRBV5-1 and TRBJ2-4): KAGVTQTPRYLIKTRGQQVTLSCSPISGHRSVSWYQQTPGQGLQFLFEYFSETQRNKGNFPGRFSGRQFSNSRSEMNVSTLELGDSALYLCASSLRTGGSKNIQYFGAGTRLSVL.

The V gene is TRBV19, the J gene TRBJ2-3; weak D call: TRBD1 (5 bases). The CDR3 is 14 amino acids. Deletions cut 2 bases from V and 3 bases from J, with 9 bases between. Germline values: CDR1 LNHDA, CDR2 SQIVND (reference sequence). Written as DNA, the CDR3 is TGTGCCAGTAGTATAAGCAGGGAAACAGATACGCAGTATTTT. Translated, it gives CASSISRETDTQYF.

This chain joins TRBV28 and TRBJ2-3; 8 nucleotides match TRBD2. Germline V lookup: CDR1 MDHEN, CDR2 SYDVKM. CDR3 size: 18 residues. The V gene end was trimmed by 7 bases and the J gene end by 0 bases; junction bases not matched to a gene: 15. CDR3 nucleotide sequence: TGTGCCAGCACTACCCCTCCTACTACTAGCGGAAGCACAGATACGCAGTATTTT. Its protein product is CASTTPPTTSGSTDTQYF.

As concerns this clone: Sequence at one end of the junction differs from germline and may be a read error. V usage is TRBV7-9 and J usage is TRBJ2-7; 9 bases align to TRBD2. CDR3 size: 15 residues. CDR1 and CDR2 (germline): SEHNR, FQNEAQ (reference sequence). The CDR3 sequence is CASSLAAGGGYEQYF. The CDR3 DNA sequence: TGTGCCAGCAGCCTAGCCGCGGGAGGGGGGTACGAGCAGTACTTC. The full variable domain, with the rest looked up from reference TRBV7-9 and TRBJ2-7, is DTGVSQNPRHKITKRGQNVTFRCDPISEHNRLYWYRQTLGQGPEFLTYFQNEAQLEKSRLLSDRFSAERPKGSFSTLEIQRTEQGDSAMYLCASSLAAGGGYEQYFGPGTRLTVT.

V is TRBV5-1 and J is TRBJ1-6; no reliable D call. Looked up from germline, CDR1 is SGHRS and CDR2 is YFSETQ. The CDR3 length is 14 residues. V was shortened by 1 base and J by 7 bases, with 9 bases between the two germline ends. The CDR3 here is CASSLPQINSPLHF. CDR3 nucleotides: TGCGCCAGCAGCTTGCCCCAAATCAATTCACCCCTCCACTTT.

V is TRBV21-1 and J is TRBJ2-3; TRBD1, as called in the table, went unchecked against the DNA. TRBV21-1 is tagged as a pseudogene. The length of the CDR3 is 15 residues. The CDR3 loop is CASSTGTGNTDTQYF. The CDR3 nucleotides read TGTGCCAGCAGCACGGGGACAGGGAACACAGATACGCAGTATTTT.

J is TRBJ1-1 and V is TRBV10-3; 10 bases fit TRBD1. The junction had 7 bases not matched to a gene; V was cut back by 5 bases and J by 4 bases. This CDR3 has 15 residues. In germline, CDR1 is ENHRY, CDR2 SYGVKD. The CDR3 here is CAISLGDRGRTEAFF. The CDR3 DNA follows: TGTGCCATCAGTTTGGGTGACAGGGGGCGCACTGAAGCTTTCTTT.

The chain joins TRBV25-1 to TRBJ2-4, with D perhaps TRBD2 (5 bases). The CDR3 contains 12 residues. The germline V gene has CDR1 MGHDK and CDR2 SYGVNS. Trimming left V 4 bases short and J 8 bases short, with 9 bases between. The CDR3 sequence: CASSVTGYIQYF. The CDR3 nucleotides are TGTGCCAGCAGTGTAACGGGGTACATTCAGTACTTC.